Listed below are T cell receptor beta chains from one sample, sequenced in a study of tumor-infiltrating T cells and Merkel cell polyomavirus. Only in-frame clones appear in the TCRdb table, and some are missing; sequencing was by immunoSEQ multiplex PCR. The sample shows under 30,000 clones, approximately 90% of them seen only once. The sample taken for sequencing was lymph node tissue. Receptor source: a man over 45 with Merkel cell carcinoma. CDR3s include the opening cysteine and the closing phenylalanine or tryptophan. Each record gives: J gene, CDR3 length, V gene, D gene, CDR3 protein, CDR3 DNA. D genes are given only for firm matches.

J: TRBJ1-2; length: 14; V: TRBV18; D: .; CDR3: CASSPGRELYGYTF; DNA: TGTGCCAGCTCACCCGGCAGGGAACTCTATGGCTACACCTTC
J: TRBJ2-5; length: 15; V: TRBV6-4; D: .; CDR3: CASSDPAGYEETQYF; DNA: TGTGCCAGCAGTGACCCTGCAGGGTACGAAGAGACCCAGTACTTC
J: TRBJ1-1; length: 15; V: TRBV18; D: TRBD1; CDR3: CASSPTGERNTEAFF; DNA: TGTGCCAGCTCACCAACAGGGGAGAGGAACACTGAAGCTTTCTTT
J: TRBJ2-1; length: 13; V: TRBV10-3; D: TRBD1; CDR3: CAIRGQGWNEQFF; DNA: TGTGCCATCAGAGGACAGGGTTGGAATGAGCAGTTCTTC
J: TRBJ2-7; length: 14; V: TRBV25-1; D: .; CDR3: CASTFGGSSYEQYF; DNA: TGTGCCAGCACCTTCGGCGGTAGCTCCTACGAGCAGTACTTC
J: TRBJ2-7; length: 15; V: TRBV27; D: TRBD1; CDR3: CASSLTGGGGYEQYF; DNA: TGTGCCAGCAGTTTGACAGGGGGTGGGGGTTACGAGCAGTACTTC
J: TRBJ1-5; length: 20; V: TRBV11-3; D: TRBD1; CDR3: CASSSPGKGQKTSFNQPQHF; DNA: TGTGCCAGCAGCTCCCCCGGAAAGGGACAGAAAACATCCTTCAATCAGCCCCAGCATTTT
J: TRBJ1-2; length: 14; V: TRBV29-1; D: TRBD1; CDR3: CSVRQGGGVYGYTF; DNA: TGCAGCGTTCGACAGGGAGGAGGAGTGTATGGCTACACCTTC
J: TRBJ1-1; length: 16; V: TRBV6-5; D: .; CDR3: CASSYLPTGLSTEAFF; DNA: TGTGCCAGCAGTTACCTGCCCACAGGGTTGAGCACTGAAGCTTTCTTT
J: TRBJ1-5; length: 16; V: TRBV28; D: TRBD1; CDR3: CASQDRGWYSNQPQHF; DNA: TGTGCCAGCCAAGACAGGGGGTGGTATAGCAATCAGCCCCAGCATTTT
J: TRBJ1-4; length: 15; V: TRBV7-9; D: .; CDR3: CASSLGQADNEKLFF; DNA: TGTGCCAGCAGCTTAGGACAAGCCGATAATGAAAAACTGTTTTTT
J: TRBJ2-1; length: 15; V: TRBV9; D: .; CDR3: CASSVVGGTYNEQFF; DNA: TGTGCCAGCAGCGTAGTCGGGGGGACATACAATGAGCAGTTCTTC
J: TRBJ2-1; length: 14; V: TRBV7-3; D: .; CDR3: CASSQEGSYNEQFF; DNA: TGTGCCAGCAGCCAGGAGGGTTCCTACAATGAGCAGTTCTTC
J: TRBJ1-2; length: 15; V: TRBV6-1; D: .; CDR3: CASSERRNANYGYTF; DNA: TGTGCCAGCAGTGAAAGGAGGAATGCTAACTATGGCTACACCTTC
J: TRBJ1-4; length: 14; V: TRBV7-9; D: TRBD1; CDR3: CASTTGGNLEKLFF; DNA: TGTGCCAGCACTACAGGGGGCAACCTGGAAAAACTGTTTTTT
J: TRBJ2-7; length: 17; V: TRBV5-6; D: TRBD1; CDR3: CASSTTWDSLSSYEQYF; DNA: TGTGCCAGCAGCACTACCTGGGACAGCTTAAGCTCCTACGAGCAGTACTTC